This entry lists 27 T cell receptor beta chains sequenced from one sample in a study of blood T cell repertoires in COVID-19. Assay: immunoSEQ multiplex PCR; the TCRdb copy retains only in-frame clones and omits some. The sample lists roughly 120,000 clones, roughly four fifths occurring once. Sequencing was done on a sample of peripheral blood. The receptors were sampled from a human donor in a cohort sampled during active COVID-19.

The DNA for the CDR3 is TGTGCCAGCAGCCGACAGAACTACAATGAGCAGTTCTTC. This gives the protein CASSRQNYNEQFF. The V call is TRBV11-2, the J call TRBJ2-1; D is possibly TRBD1 (5 bases). The CDR3 has 13 residues. Trimming cost V 5 bases and J 3 bases, with 8 bases left between them. The germline CDR1 and CDR2 sequences are SGHAT and FQNNGV. Variable domain in full (rest from reference TRBV11-2 and TRBJ2-1): EAGVAQSPRYKIIEKRQSVAFWCNPISGHATLYWYQQILGQGPKLLIQFQNNGVVDDSQLPKDRFSAERLKGVDSTLKIQPAKLEDSAVYLCASSRQNYNEQFFGPGTRLTVL.

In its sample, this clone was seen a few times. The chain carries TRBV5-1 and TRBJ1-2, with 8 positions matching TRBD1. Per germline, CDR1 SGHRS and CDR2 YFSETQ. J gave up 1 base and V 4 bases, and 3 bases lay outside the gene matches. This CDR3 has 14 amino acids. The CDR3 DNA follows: TGCGCCAGCAGCATGGACAGGGTTAACTATGGCTACACCTTC. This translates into CASSMDRVNYGYTF. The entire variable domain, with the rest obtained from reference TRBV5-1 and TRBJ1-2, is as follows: KAGVTQTPRYLIKTRGQQVTLSCSPISGHRSVSWYQQTPGQGLQFLFEYFSETQRNKGNFPGRFSGRQFSNSRSEMNVSTLELGDSALYLCASSMDRVNYGYTFGSGTRLTVV.

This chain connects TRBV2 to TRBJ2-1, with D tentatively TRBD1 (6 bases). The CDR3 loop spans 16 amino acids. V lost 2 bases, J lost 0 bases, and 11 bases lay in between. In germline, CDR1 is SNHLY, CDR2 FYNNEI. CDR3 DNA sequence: TGTGCCAGCAGTGAACCGCAGGGGAGCTCCTACAATGAGCAGTTCTTC. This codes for CASSEPQGSSYNEQFF.

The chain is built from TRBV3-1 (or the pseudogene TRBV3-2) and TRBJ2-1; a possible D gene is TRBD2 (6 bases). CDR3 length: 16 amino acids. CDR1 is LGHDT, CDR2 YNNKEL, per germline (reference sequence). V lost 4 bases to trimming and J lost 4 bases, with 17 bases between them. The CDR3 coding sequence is TGTGCCAGCAGCCGAAATGGGCTAGCGCTATACAATGAGCAGTTCTTC. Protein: CASSRNGLALYNEQFF.

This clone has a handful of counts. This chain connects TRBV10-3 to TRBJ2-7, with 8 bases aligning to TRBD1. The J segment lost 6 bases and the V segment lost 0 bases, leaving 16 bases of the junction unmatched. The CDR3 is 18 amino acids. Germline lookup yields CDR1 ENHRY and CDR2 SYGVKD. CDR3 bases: TGTGCCATCAGTGAGTCGTTATGGGCCGGCAGGGGGCAGGCCGAGCAGTACTTC. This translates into CAISESLWAGRGQAEQYF.

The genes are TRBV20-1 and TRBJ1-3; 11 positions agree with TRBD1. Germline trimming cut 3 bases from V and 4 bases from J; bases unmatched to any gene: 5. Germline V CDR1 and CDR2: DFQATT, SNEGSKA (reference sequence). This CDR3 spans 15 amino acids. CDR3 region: CSASPGQGGGNTIYF. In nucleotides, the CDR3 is TGCAGTGCTAGTCCGGGACAGGGGGGAGGAAACACCATATATTTT.

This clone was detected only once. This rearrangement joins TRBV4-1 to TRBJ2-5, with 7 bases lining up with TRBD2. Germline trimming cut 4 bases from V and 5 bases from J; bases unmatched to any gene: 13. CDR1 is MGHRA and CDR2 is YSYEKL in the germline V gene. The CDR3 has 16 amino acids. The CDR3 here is CASSPAVGGMRETQYF. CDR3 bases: TGCGCCAGCAGCCCGGCGGTCGGGGGGATGCGGGAGACCCAGTACTTC.

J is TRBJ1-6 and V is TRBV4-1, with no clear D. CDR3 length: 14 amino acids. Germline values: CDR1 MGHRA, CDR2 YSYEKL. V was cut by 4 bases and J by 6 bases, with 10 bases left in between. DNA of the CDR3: TGCGCCAGCAGCCGGCAAAGTGGTAATTCACCCCTCCACTTT. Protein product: CASSRQSGNSPLHF.

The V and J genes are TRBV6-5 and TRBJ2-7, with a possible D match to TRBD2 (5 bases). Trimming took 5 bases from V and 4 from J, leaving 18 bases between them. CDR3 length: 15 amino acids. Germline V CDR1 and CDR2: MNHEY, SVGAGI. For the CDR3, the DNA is TGTGCCAGCAGTCCCGGGGAGTCAACTAGTTACGAGCAGTACTTC. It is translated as CASSPGESTSYEQYF.

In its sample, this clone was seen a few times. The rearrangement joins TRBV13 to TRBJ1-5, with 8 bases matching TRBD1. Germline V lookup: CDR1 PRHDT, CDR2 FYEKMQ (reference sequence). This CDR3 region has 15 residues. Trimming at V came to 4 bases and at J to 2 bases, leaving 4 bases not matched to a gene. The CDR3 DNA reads TGTGCCAGCAGCTCCGGACAGGGCCGCAATCAGCCCCAGCATTTT. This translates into CASSSGQGRNQPQHF.

This CDR3 is CASEFDGDGANYGYTF. CDR3 DNA sequence: TGTGCCAGCGAATTTGACGGGGATGGCGCTAACTATGGCTACACCTTC. The chain couples TRBV11-2 to TRBJ1-2; D ambiguous. This CDR3 is 16 amino acids long. V dropped 8 bases and J dropped 0 bases, with 19 bases sitting between them. Germline assignment: CDR1 SGHAT and CDR2 FQNNGV.

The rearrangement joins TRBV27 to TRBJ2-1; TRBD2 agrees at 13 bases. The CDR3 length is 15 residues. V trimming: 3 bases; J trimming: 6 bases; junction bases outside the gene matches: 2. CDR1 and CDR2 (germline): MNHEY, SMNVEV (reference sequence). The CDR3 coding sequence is TGTGCCAGCAGTTTTGGACTAGCGGGGGTCAATGAGCAGTTCTTC. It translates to CASSFGLAGVNEQFF.

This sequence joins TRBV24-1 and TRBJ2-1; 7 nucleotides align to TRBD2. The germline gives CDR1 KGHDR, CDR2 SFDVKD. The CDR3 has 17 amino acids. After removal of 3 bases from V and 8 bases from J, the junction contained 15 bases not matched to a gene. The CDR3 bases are TGTGCCACCAGTGATCCTAGCGGCGCCCCCTTGAGCGATGAGCAGTTCTTC. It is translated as CATSDPSGAPLSDEQFF.

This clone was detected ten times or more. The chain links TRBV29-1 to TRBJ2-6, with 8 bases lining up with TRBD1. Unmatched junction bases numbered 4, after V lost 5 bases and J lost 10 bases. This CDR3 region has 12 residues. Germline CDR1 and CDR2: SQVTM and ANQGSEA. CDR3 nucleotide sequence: TGCAGCGTTCCGGACAGGGAAAACGTCCTGACTTTC. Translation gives CSVPDRENVLTF.

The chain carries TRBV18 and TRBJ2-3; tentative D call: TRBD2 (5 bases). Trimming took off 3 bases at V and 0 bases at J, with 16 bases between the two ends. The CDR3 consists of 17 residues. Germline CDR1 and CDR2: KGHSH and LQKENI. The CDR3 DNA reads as TGTGCCAGCTCACCTCTCGCGGGCAGCTCTAGCACAGATACGCAGTATTTT. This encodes CASSPLAGSSSTDTQYF.

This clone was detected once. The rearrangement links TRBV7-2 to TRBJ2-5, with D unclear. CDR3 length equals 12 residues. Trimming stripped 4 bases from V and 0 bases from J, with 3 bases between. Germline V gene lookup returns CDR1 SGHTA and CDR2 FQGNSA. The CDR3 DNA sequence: TGTGCCAGCAGCTCGTACCAAGAGACCCAGTACTTC. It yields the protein CASSSYQETQYF.

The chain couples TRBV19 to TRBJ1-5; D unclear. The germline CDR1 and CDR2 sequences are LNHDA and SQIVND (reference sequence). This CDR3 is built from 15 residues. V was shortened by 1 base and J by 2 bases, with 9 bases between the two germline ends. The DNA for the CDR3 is TGTGCCAGTAGTATAGTACCCGGGGGCAATCAGCCCCAGCATTTT. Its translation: CASSIVPGGNQPQHF.

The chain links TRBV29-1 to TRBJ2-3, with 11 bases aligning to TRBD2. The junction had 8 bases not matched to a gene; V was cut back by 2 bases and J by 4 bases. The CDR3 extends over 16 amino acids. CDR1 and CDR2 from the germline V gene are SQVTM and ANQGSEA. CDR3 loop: CSVESSGGTEADTQYF. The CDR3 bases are TGCAGCGTTGAATCTAGCGGGGGGACCGAGGCAGATACGCAGTATTTT.

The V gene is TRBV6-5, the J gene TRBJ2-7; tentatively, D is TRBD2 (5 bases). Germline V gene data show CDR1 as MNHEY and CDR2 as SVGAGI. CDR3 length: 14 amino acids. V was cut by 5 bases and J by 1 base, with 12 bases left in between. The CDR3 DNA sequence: TGTGCCAGCAGTAGATCCGGGGAATCCTACGAGCAGTACTTC. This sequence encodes CASSRSGESYEQYF.

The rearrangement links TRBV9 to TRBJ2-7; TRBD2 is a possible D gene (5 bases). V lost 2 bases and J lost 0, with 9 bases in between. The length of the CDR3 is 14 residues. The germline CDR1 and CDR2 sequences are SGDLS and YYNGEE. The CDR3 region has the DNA TGTGCCAGCAGCGTCAAGGGAGCCTCCTACGAGCAGTACTTC. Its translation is CASSVKGASYEQYF. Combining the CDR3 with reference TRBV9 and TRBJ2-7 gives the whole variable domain DSGVTQTPKHLITATGQRVTLRCSPRSGDLSVYWYQQSLDQGLQFLIQYYNGEERAKGNILERFSAQQFPDLHSELNLSSLELGDSALYFCASSVKGASYEQYFGPGTRLTVT.

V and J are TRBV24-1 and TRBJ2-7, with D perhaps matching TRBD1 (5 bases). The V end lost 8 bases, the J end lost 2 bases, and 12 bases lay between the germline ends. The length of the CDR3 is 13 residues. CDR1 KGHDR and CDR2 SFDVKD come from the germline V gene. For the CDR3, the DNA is TGTGCCACCAAACCAGGGCTAGCCTACGAGCAGTACTTC. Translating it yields CATKPGLAYEQYF.

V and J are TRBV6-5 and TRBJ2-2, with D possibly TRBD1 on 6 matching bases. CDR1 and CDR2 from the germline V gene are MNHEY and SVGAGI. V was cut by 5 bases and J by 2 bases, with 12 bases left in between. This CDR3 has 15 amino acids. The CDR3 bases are TGTGCCAGCAGTAGCCTGGACAGAAACACCGGGGAGCTGTTTTTT. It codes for CASSSLDRNTGELFF.

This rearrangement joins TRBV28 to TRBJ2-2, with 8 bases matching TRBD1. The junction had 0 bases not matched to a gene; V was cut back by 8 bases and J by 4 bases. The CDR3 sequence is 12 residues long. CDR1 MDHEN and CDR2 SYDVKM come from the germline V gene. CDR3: CASDRGTGELFF. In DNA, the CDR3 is TGTGCCAGCGACAGGGGCACCGGGGAGCTGTTTTTT.

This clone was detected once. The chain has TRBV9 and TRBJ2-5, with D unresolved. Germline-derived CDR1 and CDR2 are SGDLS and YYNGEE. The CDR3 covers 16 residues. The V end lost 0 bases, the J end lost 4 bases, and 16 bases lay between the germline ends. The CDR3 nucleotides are TGTGCCAGCAGCGTAGGAGAGACCGACGCGGCAGAGACCCAGTACTTC. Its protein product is CASSVGETDAAETQYF.

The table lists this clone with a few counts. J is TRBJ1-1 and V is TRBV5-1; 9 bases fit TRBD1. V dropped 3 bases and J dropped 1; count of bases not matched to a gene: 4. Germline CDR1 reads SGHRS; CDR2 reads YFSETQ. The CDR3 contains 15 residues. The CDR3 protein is CASSWGQGGNTEAFF. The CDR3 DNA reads TGCGCCAGCAGCTGGGGACAGGGCGGGAACACTGAAGCTTTCTTT.

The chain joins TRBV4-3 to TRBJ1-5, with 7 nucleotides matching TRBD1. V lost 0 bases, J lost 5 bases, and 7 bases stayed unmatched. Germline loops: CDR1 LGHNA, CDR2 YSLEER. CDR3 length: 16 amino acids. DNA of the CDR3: TGCGCCAGCAGCCAAGATCCCAGACAGGGTCATCAGCCCCAGCATTTT. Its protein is CASSQDPRQGHQPQHF.

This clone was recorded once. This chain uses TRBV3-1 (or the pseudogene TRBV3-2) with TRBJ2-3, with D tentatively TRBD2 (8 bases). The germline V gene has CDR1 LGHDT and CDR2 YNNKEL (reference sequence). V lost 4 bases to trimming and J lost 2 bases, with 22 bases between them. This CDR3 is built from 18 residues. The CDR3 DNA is TGTGCCAGCAGCCGCAGAGGGGGCGGGGGGCCCGACACAGATACGCAGTATTTT. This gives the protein CASSRRGGGGPDTDTQYF.